This T cell receptor beta chain was identified during a study of shared clonotypes between healthy human individuals. A remark on this clone: Its antigen is unknown.

Findings and limits, study-wide: In general, naive subsets displayed greater estimated richness than memory subsets did. Of the naive CD4 clonotypes, around 5.2% were shared across a few donors.

The table came from immunoSEQ multiplex PCR; TCRdb's copy has only in-frame clones and leaves some out. The table has 2 million to 2.5 million clones, roughly 90% seen once. CDR3 length: 16 residues. Germline V gene lookup returns CDR1 SGHTA and CDR2 FQGNSA. The V gene end was trimmed by 8 bases and the J gene end by 6 bases; junction bases not matched to a gene: 10. The material sequenced was naive CD4+ T cells from PBMCs. Subset of the sample: CD45RA+ positively selected. The clonotype comes from a man aged 18-30 years in good health. Some clones in this sample may be carry-over from other donors' samples. V usage is TRBV7-2 and J usage is TRBJ2-3, with TRBD2 matching 14 bases. In DNA, the CDR3 is TGTGCCAGCTCCCGGCAGGGACTAGCGGGGGAGGATACGCAGTATTTT. Translating it yields CASSRQGLAGEDTQYF.